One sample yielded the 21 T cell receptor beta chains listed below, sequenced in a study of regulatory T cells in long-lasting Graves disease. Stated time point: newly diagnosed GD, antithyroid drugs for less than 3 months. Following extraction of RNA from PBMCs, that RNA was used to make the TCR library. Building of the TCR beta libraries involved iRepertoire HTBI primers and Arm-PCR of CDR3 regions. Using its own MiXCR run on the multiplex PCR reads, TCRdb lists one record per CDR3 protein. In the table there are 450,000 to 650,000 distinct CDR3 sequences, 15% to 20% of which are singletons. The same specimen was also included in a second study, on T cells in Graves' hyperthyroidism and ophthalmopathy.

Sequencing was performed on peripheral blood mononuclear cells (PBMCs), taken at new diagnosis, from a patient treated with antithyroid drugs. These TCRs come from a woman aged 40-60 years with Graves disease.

The CDR3 reads CASSFVDTAGATDTQYF. In nucleotides, the CDR3 is TGTGCCAGCAGTTTCGTCGACACAGCGGGGGCCACAGATACGCAGTATTTT. The V call is TRBV12-3 or TRBV12-4, the J call TRBJ2-3, with 8 bases fitting TRBD2. The CDR3 has 17 residues. The V segment lost 3 bases and the J segment 2 bases; nucleotides outside the gene matches: 10.

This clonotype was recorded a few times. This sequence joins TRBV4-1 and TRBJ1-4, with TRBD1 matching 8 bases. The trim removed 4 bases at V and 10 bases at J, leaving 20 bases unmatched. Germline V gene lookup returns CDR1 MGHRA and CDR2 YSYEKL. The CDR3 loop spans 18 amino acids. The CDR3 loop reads CASSLQSHVRTGKGKLFF. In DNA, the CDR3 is TGCGCCAGCAGCCTACAAAGCCACGTAAGGACAGGGAAGGGAAAACTGTTTTTT.

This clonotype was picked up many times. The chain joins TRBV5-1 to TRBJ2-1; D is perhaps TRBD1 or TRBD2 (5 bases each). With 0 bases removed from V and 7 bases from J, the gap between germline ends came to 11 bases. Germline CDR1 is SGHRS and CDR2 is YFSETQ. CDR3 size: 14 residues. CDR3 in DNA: TGCGCCAGCAGCTTGGATGGGGGACCGAATGAGCAGTTCTTC. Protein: CASSLDGGPNEQFF.

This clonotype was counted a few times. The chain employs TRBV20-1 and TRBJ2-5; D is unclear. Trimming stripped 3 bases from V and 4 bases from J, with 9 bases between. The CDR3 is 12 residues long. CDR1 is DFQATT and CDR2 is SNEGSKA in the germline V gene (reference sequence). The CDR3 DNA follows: TGCAGTGCTAGGACGGACGGAGAGACCCAGTACTTC. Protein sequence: CSARTDGETQYF.

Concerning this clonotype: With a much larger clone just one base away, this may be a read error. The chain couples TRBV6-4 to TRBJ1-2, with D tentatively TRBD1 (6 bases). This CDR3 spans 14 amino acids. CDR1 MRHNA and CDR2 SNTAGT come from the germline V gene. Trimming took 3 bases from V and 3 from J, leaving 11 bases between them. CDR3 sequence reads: CASSERGAYYGYTF. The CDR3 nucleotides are TGTGCCAGCAGTGAACGGGGGGCGTACTATGGCTACACCTTC.

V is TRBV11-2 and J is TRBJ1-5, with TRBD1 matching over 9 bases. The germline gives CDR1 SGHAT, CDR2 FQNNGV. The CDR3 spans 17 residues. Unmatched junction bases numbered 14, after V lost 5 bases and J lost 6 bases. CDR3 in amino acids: CASSPGPGTGSGQPQHF. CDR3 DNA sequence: TGTGCCAGCAGCCCCGGTCCCGGGACAGGGTCCGGTCAGCCCCAGCATTTT.

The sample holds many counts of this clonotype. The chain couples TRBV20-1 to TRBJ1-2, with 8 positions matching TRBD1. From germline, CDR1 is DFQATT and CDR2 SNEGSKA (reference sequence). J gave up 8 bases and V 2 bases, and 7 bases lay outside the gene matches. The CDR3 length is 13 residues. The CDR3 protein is CSARRSGGGGYTF. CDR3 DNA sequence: TGCAGTGCTAGAAGGTCAGGGGGCGGAGGCTACACCTTC.

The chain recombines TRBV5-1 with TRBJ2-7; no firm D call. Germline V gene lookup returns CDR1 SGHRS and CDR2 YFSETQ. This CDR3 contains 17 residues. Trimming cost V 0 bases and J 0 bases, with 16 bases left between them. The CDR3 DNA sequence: TGCGCCAGCAGCTTGGAGAGGCCTTCCTCCAGCTCCTACGAGCAGTACTTC. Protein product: CASSLERPSSSSYEQYF. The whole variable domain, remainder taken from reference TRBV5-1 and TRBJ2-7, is KAGVTQTPRYLIKTRGQQVTLSCSPISGHRSVSWYQQTPGQGLQFLFEYFSETQRNKGNFPGRFSGRQFSNSRSEMNVSTLELGDSALYLCASSLERPSSSSYEQYFGPGTRLTVT.

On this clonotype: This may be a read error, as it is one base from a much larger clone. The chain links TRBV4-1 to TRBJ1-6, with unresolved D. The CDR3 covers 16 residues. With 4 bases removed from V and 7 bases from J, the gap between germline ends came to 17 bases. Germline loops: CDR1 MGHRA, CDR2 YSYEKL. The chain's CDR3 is CASSRAPPATNSPLHF. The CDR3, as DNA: TGCGCCAGCAGCCGGGCCCCGCCGGCCACCAATTCACCCCTCCACTTT.

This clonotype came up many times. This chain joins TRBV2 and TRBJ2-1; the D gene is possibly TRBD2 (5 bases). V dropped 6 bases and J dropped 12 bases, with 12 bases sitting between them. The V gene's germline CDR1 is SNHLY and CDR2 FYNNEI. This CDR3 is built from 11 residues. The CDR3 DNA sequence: TGTGCCAGCAGGGTGACTAATCGGCAGTTCTTC. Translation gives CASRVTNRQFF.

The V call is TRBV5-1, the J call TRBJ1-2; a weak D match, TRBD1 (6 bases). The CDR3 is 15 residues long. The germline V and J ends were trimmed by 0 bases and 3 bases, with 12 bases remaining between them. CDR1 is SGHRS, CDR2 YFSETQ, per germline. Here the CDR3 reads CASSLVGGIDYGYTF. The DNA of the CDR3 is TGCGCCAGCAGCTTGGTTGGGGGCATAGACTATGGCTACACCTTC.

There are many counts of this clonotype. CDR3 in DNA: TGCAGTGCTACACCCGGGACAGACCCCACAGATACGCAGTATTTT. It specifies CSATPGTDPTDTQYF. This chain links TRBV20-1 with TRBJ2-3, with 7 nucleotides matching TRBD1. CDR3 length: 15 residues. Trimming took 4 bases from V and 2 from J; bases not matched to a gene: 9. The germline V gene has CDR1 DFQATT and CDR2 SNEGSKA (reference sequence).

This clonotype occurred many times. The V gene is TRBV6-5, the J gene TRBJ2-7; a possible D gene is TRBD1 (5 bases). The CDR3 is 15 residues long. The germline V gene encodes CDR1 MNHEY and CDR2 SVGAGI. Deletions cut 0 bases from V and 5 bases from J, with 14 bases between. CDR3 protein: CASSYSRTSVDEQYF. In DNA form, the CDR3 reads TGTGCCAGCAGTTACTCGAGGACAAGCGTGGACGAGCAGTACTTC.

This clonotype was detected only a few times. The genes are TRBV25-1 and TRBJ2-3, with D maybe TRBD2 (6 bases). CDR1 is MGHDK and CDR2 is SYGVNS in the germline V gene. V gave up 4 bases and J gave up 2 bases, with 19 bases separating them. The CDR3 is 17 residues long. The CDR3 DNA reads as TGTGCCAGCAGTGGTTTGGGACTGGAAAGCTTCACAGATACGCAGTATTTT. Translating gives CASSGLGLESFTDTQYF.

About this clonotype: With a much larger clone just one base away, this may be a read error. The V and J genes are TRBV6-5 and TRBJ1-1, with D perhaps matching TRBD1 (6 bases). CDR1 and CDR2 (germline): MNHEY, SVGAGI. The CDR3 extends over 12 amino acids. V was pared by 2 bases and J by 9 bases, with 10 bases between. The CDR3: CASSYTTGKAFF. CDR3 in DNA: TGTGCCAGCAGTTACACGACAGGTAAAGCTTTCTTT.

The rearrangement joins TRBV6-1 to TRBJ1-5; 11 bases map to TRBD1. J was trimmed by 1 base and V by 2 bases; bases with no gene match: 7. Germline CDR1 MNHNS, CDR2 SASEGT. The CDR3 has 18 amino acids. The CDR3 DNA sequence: TGTGCCAGCAGTGAAAAACAGGGGACAGGGGGGAGCAATCAGCCCCAGCATTTT. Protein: CASSEKQGTGGSNQPQHF.

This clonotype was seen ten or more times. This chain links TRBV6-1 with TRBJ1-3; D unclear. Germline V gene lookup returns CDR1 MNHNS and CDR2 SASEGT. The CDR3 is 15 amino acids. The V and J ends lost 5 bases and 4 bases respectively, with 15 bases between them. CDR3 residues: CASSLPPGVGNTIYF. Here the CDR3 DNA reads TGTGCCAGCAGTCTTCCCCCCGGGGTCGGAAACACCATATATTTT.

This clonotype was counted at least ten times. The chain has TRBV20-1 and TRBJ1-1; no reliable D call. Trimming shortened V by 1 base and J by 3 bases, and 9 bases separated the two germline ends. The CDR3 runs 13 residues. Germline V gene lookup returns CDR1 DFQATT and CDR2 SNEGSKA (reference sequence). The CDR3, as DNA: TGCAGTGCTAGAGCTTACCGTCACACTGAAGCTTTCTTT. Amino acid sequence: CSARAYRHTEAFF.

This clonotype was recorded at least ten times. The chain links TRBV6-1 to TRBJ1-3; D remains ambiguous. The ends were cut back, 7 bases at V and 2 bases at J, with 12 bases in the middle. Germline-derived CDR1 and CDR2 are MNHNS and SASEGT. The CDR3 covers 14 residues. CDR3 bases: TGTGCCAGCACCCCCGGCGGGGCTGGAAACACCATATATTTT. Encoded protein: CASTPGGAGNTIYF.

The CDR3 bases are TGTGCCAGCAGTTTCCTAGGTATAGGGGGCAGGGGCTACAATGAGCAGTTCTTC. Amino acid sequence: CASSFLGIGGRGYNEQFF. The chain has TRBV12-3 or TRBV12-4 and TRBJ2-1, with 7 positions matching TRBD1. The CDR3 is made up of 18 amino acids. The V and J ends lost 3 bases and 3 bases, in that order; junction bases with no gene match: 14.

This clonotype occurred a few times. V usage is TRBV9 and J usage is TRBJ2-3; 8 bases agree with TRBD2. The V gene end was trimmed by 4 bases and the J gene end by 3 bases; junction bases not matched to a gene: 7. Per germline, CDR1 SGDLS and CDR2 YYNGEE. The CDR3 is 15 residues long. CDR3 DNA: TGTGCCAGCAGCAAACTCACGGGGGGGACAGATACGCAGTATTTT. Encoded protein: CASSKLTGGTDTQYF.